This TCR beta chain comes out of a study of blood T cells in healthy people across ages. Study observations and caveats: It was found that TCR beta diversity correlated strongly with the percentage of naive T cells. CMV status of donors was unknown, possibly confounding expanded clonotype changes.

Total RNA, at least 5.5 micrograms per sample, came from PBMCs. This clonotype was recorded many times. The target antigen is unknown. The use of a sample-barcoded 5' primer and a J-beta primer mix characterized a second PCR of 7 to 11 cycles. Every individual sample yielded 3 million or more paired-end reads (each containing CDR3). TCRdb passed the 5' RACE reads through MiXCR, listing each CDR3 protein once. The sample holds 850,000 to 950,000 distinct CDR3 sequences, around 30% seen once. Germline loops: CDR1 SNHLY, CDR2 FYNNEI. The CDR3 has 12 residues. Trimming took 11 bases from V and 0 from J; bases not matched to a gene: 4.

This chain links TRBV2 with TRBJ2-7; TRBD1 agrees at 7 bases. This clonotype was obtained from a woman older than 75 in good health. The sample was blood. The CDR3: CASTGDSYEQYF. CDR3 DNA sequence: TGTGCCTCCACAGGGGACTCCTACGAGCAGTACTTC.